Below, 19 T cell receptor beta chains from the same sample are listed, as sequenced in a study of neurological immune-mediated disorders. Time point described: longitudinal time-point 1 (baseline). TCRdb processed the 5' RACE reads anew with MiXCR; each CDR3 protein has one entry. The sample contains about 49,000 distinct CDR3 sequences, less than 12% of which appear only once. Sequencing was carried out using PBMCs. The receptors shown here come from a woman between 40 and 55 years old in good health.

In its sample, this clonotype was seen many times. The CDR3 DNA reads as TGCGCCAGCAGCCCGTCGAAGGGGAACAATGAGCAGTTCTTC. Translated, it gives CASSPSKGNNEQFF. This sequence joins TRBV5-1 and TRBJ2-1, with a weak D call TRBD1 (5 bases). V gave up 4 bases and J gave up 5 bases, with 13 bases separating them. This CDR3 is 14 amino acids long. The germline CDR1 and CDR2 sequences are SGHRS and YFSETQ.

This clonotype showed up many times. The rearrangement links TRBV5-1 to TRBJ1-1; weak D call: TRBD1 (5 bases). The CDR3 is made up of 14 amino acids. V lost 3 bases to trimming and J lost 0 bases, with 9 bases between them. CDR1 is SGHRS and CDR2 is YFSETQ in the germline V gene. The CDR3 region has the DNA TGCGCCAGCAGCTGGGGGGGGATGAACACTGAAGCTTTCTTT. Protein product: CASSWGGMNTEAFF.

This clonotype came up many times. The V gene is TRBV12-3 or TRBV12-4, the J gene TRBJ1-1; D gene unclear. V lost 1 base to trimming and J lost 0 bases, with 9 bases between them. CDR3 length equals 15 residues. CDR3 nucleotides: TGTGCCAGCAGTTTAGGTCCAGCCTTGAACACTGAAGCTTTCTTT. It is translated as CASSLGPALNTEAFF.

This clonotype was detected many times. This chain joins TRBV6-6 and TRBJ2-7; D gene uncertain. Germline V gene lookup returns CDR1 MNHNY and CDR2 SVGAGI (reference sequence). Trimming cost V 2 bases and J 2 bases, with 10 bases left between them. This CDR3 is built from 14 residues. The CDR3 nucleotides are TGTGCCAGCAGTTACAAGTTCCCGGCCTACGAGCAGTACTTC. This gives the protein CASSYKFPAYEQYF.

The chain recombines TRBV25-1 with TRBJ2-3; tentatively, D is TRBD1 (5 bases). Per the germline V gene, CDR1 is MGHDK and CDR2 is SYGVNS. This CDR3 has 14 amino acids. The CDR3 loop is CNSSEAGRTDTQYF. DNA for the CDR3: TGTAACAGCAGTGAAGCAGGGCGCACAGATACGCAGTATTTT.

This clonotype was recorded many times. The chain joins TRBV5-6 to TRBJ2-3; TRBD1 or TRBD2 may be the D gene (5 bases each). The V end lost 2 bases, the J end lost 2 bases, and 18 bases lay between the germline ends. The CDR3 loop spans 17 amino acids. The germline V gene encodes CDR1 SGHDT and CDR2 YYEEEE. The CDR3 nucleotides are TGTGCCAGCAGCTTAACTAACCGGGACCTTTACACAGATACGCAGTATTTT. Translating it yields CASSLTNRDLYTDTQYF. The full variable domain, rest sourced from reference TRBV5-6 and TRBJ2-3, is DAGVTQSPTHLIKTRGQQVTLRCSPKSGHDTVSWYQQALGQGPQFIFQYYEEEERQRGNFPDRFSGHQFPNYSSELNVNALLLGDSALYLCASSLTNRDLYTDTQYFGPGTRLTVL.

This clonotype was seen at least ten times. The J gene is TRBJ2-7, the V gene TRBV6-4, with TRBD2 matching over 9 bases. Germline loops: CDR1 MRHNA, CDR2 SNTAGT. V lost 7 bases and J lost 1; bases outside the gene matches: 8. The CDR3 runs 15 residues. The CDR3 bases are TGTGCCAGCAAAGAAATAGCGGGGGATTCCTACGAGCAGTACTTC. Protein: CASKEIAGDSYEQYF.

This clonotype was seen ten or more times. The gene calls are TRBV4-3 and TRBJ2-7; 9 nucleotides align to TRBD1. Trimming removed 4 bases from V and 5 bases from J; junction bases left unmatched: 6. The CDR3 spans 14 residues. From germline, CDR1 is LGHNA and CDR2 YSLEER. The CDR3 DNA reads as TGCGCCAGCAGCCCGGTGACAGGGGGTGACGAGCAGTACTTC. This gives the protein CASSPVTGGDEQYF.

This clonotype occurred many times. The chain employs TRBV6-5 and TRBJ1-2; 9 bases are shared with TRBD1. Germline trimming cut 5 bases from V and 4 bases from J; bases unmatched to any gene: 5. CDR1 is MNHEY and CDR2 is SVGAGI in the germline V gene. The CDR3 sequence is 14 residues long. The CDR3 region is CASSRDRDFYGYTF. In DNA form, the CDR3 reads TGTGCCAGCAGTCGGGACAGGGACTTCTATGGCTACACCTTC.

This clonotype was observed many times. The chain carries TRBV3-1 and TRBJ2-1; 13 bases fit TRBD2. Per the germline V gene, CDR1 is LGHDT and CDR2 is YNNKEL (reference sequence). V lost 0 bases and J lost 7; bases outside the gene matches: 9. CDR3 size: 18 residues. In DNA form, the CDR3 reads TGTGCCAGCAGCCAAGATAGGAGCGGGACTAGCGGGACTAATGAGCAGTTCTTC. This translates into CASSQDRSGTSGTNEQFF.

V is TRBV7-2 and J is TRBJ2-3; D not resolved. CDR1 is SGHTA and CDR2 is FQGNSA in the germline V gene. The V and J ends lost 6 bases and 7 bases respectively, with 8 bases between them. The CDR3 is made up of 11 amino acids. CDR3 amino acids: CASSPTNTQYF. In nucleotides, the CDR3 is TGTGCCAGCAGTCCGACCAATACGCAGTATTTT.

The table lists this clonotype with many counts. The chain uses TRBV25-1 and TRBJ2-2; 7 bases line up with TRBD1. Germline loops: CDR1 MGHDK, CDR2 SYGVNS. This CDR3 region has 15 residues. With V trimmed by 6 bases and J by 3 bases, 7 bases remained unmatched. DNA for the CDR3: TGTGCCAGCAGGGAACAGGGGCGATACACCGGGGAGCTGTTTTTT. It yields the protein CASREQGRYTGELFF.

This clonotype was picked up many times. V usage is TRBV29-1 and J usage is TRBJ1-5; D unresolved. Trimming left V 5 bases short and J 3 bases short, with 11 bases between. The CDR3 is 13 amino acids. The germline V gene encodes CDR1 SQVTM and CDR2 ANQGSEA. CDR3 region: CSVLGVYNQPQHF. The CDR3 DNA is TGCAGCGTTCTAGGAGTGTACAATCAGCCCCAGCATTTT.

This clonotype was seen at least ten times. The gene calls are TRBV15 and TRBJ2-5; D may be TRBD2 (6 bases). The V and J ends lost 0 bases and 4 bases respectively, with 12 bases between them. Looked up from germline, CDR1 is LNHNV and CDR2 is YYDKDF (reference sequence). The CDR3 totals 15 residues. CDR3 DNA: TGTGCCACCAGCAGAGATCTGAGTAGCGGAGAGACCCAGTACTTC. Its translation is CATSRDLSSGETQYF.

There are many counts of this clonotype. This sequence joins TRBV6-6 and TRBJ2-1; TRBD2 agrees at 7 bases. This CDR3 contains 16 residues. Losses at the gene ends were 6 bases for V and 3 bases for J; bases not matched to a gene: 11. Germline loops: CDR1 MNHNY, CDR2 SVGAGI (reference sequence). CDR3 nucleotides: TGTGCCAGCAGCTCCCTAGGGACTACCCACTACAATGAGCAGTTCTTC. Protein: CASSSLGTTHYNEQFF.

This clonotype has a count of ten or more. The chain carries TRBV12-3 or TRBV12-4 and TRBJ2-1; a weak D match, TRBD1 (5 bases). The ends were cut back, 2 bases at V and 3 bases at J, with 8 bases in the middle. This CDR3 contains 14 residues. DNA for the CDR3: TGTGCCAGCAGTTTATCGCAGGGCTACAATGAGCAGTTCTTC. It encodes CASSLSQGYNEQFF.

The table lists this clonotype with many counts. The chain joins TRBV29-1 to TRBJ2-7; TRBD1 aligns across 7 bases. Trimming removed 2 bases from V and 3 bases from J; junction bases left unmatched: 4. Germline CDR1 reads SQVTM; CDR2 reads ANQGSEA. The CDR3 has 13 amino acids. The CDR3 here is CSVEKGGSYEQYF. DNA for the CDR3: TGCAGCGTTGAAAAAGGGGGCAGCTACGAGCAGTACTTC.

This clonotype was found many times. CDR3 region: CATSRDLLTEAFF. CDR3 bases: TGTGCCACCAGCAGAGATCTATTAACTGAAGCTTTCTTT. The V call is TRBV15, the J call TRBJ1-1, with no clear D. The CDR3 is 13 residues long. Germline assignment: CDR1 LNHNV and CDR2 YYDKDF (reference sequence). The germline V and J ends were trimmed by 0 bases and 5 bases, with 7 bases remaining between them.

This clonotype has ten or more counts. CDR3 nucleotides: TGCAGTGCTGTACAGGGGGCGCGGGATGGCTACACCTTC. This gives the protein CSAVQGARDGYTF. This chain connects TRBV20-1 to TRBJ1-2, with 9 bases that match TRBD1. In germline, CDR1 is DFQATT, CDR2 SNEGSKA (reference sequence). The CDR3 runs 13 residues. The junction had 7 bases not matched to a gene; V was cut back by 5 bases and J by 6 bases.